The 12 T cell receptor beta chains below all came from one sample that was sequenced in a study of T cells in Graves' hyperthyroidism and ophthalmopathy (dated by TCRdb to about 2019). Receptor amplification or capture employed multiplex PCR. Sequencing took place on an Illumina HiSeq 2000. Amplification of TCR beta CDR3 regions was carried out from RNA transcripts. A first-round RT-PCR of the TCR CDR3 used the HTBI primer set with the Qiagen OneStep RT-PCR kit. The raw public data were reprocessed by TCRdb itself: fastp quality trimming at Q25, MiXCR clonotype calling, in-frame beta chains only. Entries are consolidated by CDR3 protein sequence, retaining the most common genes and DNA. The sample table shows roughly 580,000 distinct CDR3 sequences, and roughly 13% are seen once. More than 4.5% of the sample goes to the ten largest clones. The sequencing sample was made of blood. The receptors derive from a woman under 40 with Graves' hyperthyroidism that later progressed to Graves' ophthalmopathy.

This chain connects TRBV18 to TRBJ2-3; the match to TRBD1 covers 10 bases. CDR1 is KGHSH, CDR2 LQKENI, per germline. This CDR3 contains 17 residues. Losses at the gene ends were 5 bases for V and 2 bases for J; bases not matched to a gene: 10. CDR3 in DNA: TGTGCCAGCTCAATCACCCGGACAGGGGGGACCACAGATACGCAGTATTTT. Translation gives CASSITRTGGTTDTQYF.

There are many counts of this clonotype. The CDR3 bases are TGTGCCAGCAGCTTTCGCGGCTGGCGAACAGATACGCAGTATTTT. Protein sequence: CASSFRGWRTDTQYF. This chain joins TRBV11-2 and TRBJ2-3; D is unclear. Deletions cut 3 bases from V and 3 bases from J, with 13 bases between. Germline values: CDR1 SGHAT, CDR2 FQNNGV. The CDR3 is made up of 15 amino acids.

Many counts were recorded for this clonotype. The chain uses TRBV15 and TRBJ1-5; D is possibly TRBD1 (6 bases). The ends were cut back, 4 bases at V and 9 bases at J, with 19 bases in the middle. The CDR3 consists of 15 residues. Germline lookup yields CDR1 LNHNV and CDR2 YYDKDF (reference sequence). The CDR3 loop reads CATSIEPRTERPQHF. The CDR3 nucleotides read TGTGCCACCAGCATCGAACCCCGGACAGAGCGGCCCCAGCATTTT.

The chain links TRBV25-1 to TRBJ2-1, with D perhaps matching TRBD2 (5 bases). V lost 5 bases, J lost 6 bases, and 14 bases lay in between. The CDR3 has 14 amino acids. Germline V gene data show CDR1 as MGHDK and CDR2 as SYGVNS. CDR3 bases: TGTGCCAGCAGTCCCCAGGTTGGGAGCAATGAGCAGTTCTTC. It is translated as CASSPQVGSNEQFF.

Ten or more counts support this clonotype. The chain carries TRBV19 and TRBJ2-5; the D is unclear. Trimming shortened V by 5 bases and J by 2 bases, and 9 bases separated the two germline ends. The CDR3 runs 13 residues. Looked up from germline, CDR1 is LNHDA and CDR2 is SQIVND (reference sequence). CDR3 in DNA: TGTGCCAGTAGTCCCCAGGCGCAAGAGACCCAGTACTTC. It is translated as CASSPQAQETQYF. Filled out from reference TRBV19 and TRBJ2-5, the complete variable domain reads DGGITQSPKYLFRKEGQNVTLSCEQNLNHDAMYWYRQDPGQGLRLIYYSQIVNDFQKGDIAEGYSVSREKKESFPLTVTSAQKNPTAFYLCASSPQAQETQYFGPGTRLLVL.

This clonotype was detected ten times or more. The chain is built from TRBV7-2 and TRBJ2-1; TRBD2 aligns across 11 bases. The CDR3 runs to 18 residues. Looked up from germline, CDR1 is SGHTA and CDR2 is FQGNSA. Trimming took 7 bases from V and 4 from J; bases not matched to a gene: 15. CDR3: CASTPPLSGRAAYNEQFF. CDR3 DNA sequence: TGTGCCAGCACCCCCCCCCTTAGCGGGAGGGCCGCGTACAATGAGCAGTTCTTC.

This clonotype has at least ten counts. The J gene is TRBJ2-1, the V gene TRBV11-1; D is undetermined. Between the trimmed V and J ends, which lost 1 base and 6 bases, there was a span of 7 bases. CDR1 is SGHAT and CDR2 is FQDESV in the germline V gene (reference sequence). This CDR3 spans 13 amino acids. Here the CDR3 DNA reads TGTGCCAGCAGCTTAGGACATCCCAATGAGCAGTTCTTC. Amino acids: CASSLGHPNEQFF.

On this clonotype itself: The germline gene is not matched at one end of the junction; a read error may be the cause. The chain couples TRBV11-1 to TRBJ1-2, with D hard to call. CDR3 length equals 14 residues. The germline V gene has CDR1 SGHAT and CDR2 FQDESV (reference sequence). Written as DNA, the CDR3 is TGTGCGAGCAGCCCAGGACCCATGAACTATGGCTACACCTTC. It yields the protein CASSPGPMNYGYTF.

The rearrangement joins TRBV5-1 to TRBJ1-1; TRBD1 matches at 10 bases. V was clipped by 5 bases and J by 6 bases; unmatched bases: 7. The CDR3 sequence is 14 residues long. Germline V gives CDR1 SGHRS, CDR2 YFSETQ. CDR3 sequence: CASRTGTGESEAFF. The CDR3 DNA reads TGCGCCAGCAGAACCGGGACAGGGGAATCTGAAGCTTTCTTT. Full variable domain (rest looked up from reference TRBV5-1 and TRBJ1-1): KAGVTQTPRYLIKTRGQQVTLSCSPISGHRSVSWYQQTPGQGLQFLFEYFSETQRNKGNFPGRFSGRQFSNSRSEMNVSTLELGDSALYLCASRTGTGESEAFFGQGTRLTVV.

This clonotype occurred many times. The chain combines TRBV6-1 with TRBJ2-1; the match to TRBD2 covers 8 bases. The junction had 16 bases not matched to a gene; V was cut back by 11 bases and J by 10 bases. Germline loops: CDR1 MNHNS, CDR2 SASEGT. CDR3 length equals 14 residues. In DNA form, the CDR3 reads TGTGCCTCTTTACCGGGACTAGTTCGCGGAGAGCAGTTCTTC. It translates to CASLPGLVRGEQFF.

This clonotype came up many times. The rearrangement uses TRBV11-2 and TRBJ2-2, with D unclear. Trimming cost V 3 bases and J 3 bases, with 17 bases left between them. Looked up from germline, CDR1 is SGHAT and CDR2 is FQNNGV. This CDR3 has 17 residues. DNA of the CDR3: TGTGCCAGCAGCTTTCCCTTGGCATCTACCTACACCGGGGAGCTGTTTTTT. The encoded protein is CASSFPLASTYTGELFF.

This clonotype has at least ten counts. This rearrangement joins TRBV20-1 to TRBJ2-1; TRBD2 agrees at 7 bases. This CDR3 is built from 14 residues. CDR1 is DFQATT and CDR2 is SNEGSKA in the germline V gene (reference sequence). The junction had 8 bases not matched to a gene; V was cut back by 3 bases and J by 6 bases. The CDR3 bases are TGCAGTGCTAGGGGGGTAGCGGGCTCCAATGAGCAGTTCTTC. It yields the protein CSARGVAGSNEQFF.